This entry lists 18 T cell receptor beta chains sequenced from one sample in a study of T cell changes during pregnancy in multiple sclerosis. The method was immunoSEQ multiplex PCR; TCRdb's version includes in-frame clones alone and lacks a portion of them. The repertoire includes 15,000 to 20,000 clones, around 87% of them detected once, and approximately 15% sits in the top ten. Sequences were derived from CD8+ T cells from peripheral blood mononuclear cells, sampled in the third trimester of pregnancy. These receptors were collected from a female donor in good health, enrolled as a control in a pregnancy study.

This clone was observed once. The chain joins TRBV2 to TRBJ1-6, with D maybe TRBD1 (6 bases). The ends were cut back, 8 bases at V and 7 bases at J, with 18 bases in the middle. The CDR3 is 15 residues long. The V gene's germline CDR1 is SNHLY and CDR2 FYNNEI. Here the CDR3 reads CASGLSQGSNSPLHF. DNA of the CDR3: TGTGCCAGCGGGTTAAGTCAGGGGTCAAATTCACCCCTCCACTTT.

This chain connects TRBV11-2 to TRBJ2-7; D possibly corresponds to TRBD2 (5 bases). The germline gives CDR1 SGHAT, CDR2 FQNNGV. CDR3 length equals 16 residues. Trimming took off 0 bases at V and 2 bases at J, with 14 bases between the two ends. The CDR3 sequence: CASSLDLEEVPYEQYF. The DNA for the CDR3 is TGTGCCAGCAGCTTAGATCTAGAGGAGGTTCCCTACGAGCAGTACTTC.

This chain links TRBV6-5 with TRBJ1-1, with 8 bases lining up with TRBD1. Losses at the gene ends were 4 bases for V and 3 bases for J; bases not matched to a gene: 4. Germline loops: CDR1 MNHEY, CDR2 SVGAGI. This CDR3 spans 14 amino acids. CDR3 residues: CASSFGDRYTEAFF. The CDR3 bases are TGTGCCAGCAGTTTTGGGGACAGGTACACTGAAGCTTTCTTT.

The rearrangement uses TRBV16 and TRBJ1-2; TRBD1 is a possible D gene (5 bases). V lost 2 bases and J 4 bases, leaving 29 bases between the germline ends. CDR3 length: 20 residues. Per the germline V gene, CDR1 is KGHSY and CDR2 is FQNENV. Written as DNA, the CDR3 is TGTGCCAGCAGCCAACCCCCTCTGCTTGTTGGGGGGAAATCTCCCTATGGCTACACCTTC. Translated, it gives CASSQPPLLVGGKSPYGYTF.

The rearrangement uses TRBV6-5 and TRBJ2-7; weak D call: TRBD1 (7 bases). Trimming pared 6 bases from V and 4 bases from J, leaving 16 bases between. Germline-derived CDR1 and CDR2 are MNHEY and SVGAGI. The CDR3 is 14 amino acids. The DNA of the CDR3 is TGTGCCAGCAGCTCCCACAGGGGAGGTTACGAGCAGTACTTC. It is translated as CASSSHRGGYEQYF.

The V call is TRBV19, the J call TRBJ1-5; 7 bases agree with TRBD1. The CDR3 covers 16 residues. CDR1 is LNHDA and CDR2 is SQIVND in the germline V gene (reference sequence). Losses at the gene ends were 6 bases for V and 0 bases for J; bases not matched to a gene: 8. The CDR3 DNA reads TGTGCCAGTAGACAGGGGACGGGGTATAGCAATCAGCCCCAGCATTTT. Encoded protein: CASRQGTGYSNQPQHF.

V gene TRBV23-1 combines with J gene TRBJ2-3; 13 positions agree with TRBD2. TRBV23-1 is known as an ORF, though its function is uncertain. This CDR3 comprises 19 residues. Trimming removed 7 bases from V and 4 bases from J; junction bases left unmatched: 17. The CDR3 spells CASNQLAGGLGHKADTQYF. The CDR3 DNA follows: TGCGCCAGCAACCAACTAGCGGGGGGGCTGGGACATAAAGCAGATACGCAGTATTTT.

V is TRBV27 and J is TRBJ1-2; D may be TRBD1 (6 bases). The CDR3 is 15 amino acids. The V end was cut by 8 bases, the J end by 2 bases, with 18 bases between. Germline CDR1 and CDR2: MNHEY and SMNVEV (reference sequence). CDR3 loop: CASRQLGGANYGYTF. The CDR3 nucleotides are TGTGCCAGCCGCCAGTTAGGGGGGGCGAACTATGGCTACACCTTC.

The V gene is TRBV4-1, the J gene TRBJ1-4, with 9 bases identical to TRBD1. The germline V gene has CDR1 MGHRA and CDR2 YSYEKL. The J segment lost 6 bases and the V segment lost 4 bases, leaving 6 bases of the junction unmatched. The CDR3 is 15 amino acids. The CDR3 DNA reads TGCGCCAGCAGCCCCCACCGGACAGGGGATGAAAAACTGTTTTTT. Protein: CASSPHRTGDEKLFF.

CDR3 sequence: CASSLGRGDYEQYF. In DNA form, the CDR3 reads TGTGCCAGCAGTTTGGGTAGAGGTGACTACGAGCAGTACTTC. The rearrangement links TRBV27 to TRBJ2-7; D uncertain. V lost 3 bases and J 3 bases, leaving 12 bases between the germline ends. The CDR3 contains 14 residues. Germline-derived CDR1 and CDR2 are MNHEY and SMNVEV (reference sequence).

The rearrangement uses TRBV6-5 and TRBJ2-7; perhaps TRBD1 as D (5 bases). V was trimmed by 7 bases and J by 1 base, leaving 14 bases between them. Germline assignment: CDR1 MNHEY and CDR2 SVGAGI. The CDR3 is made up of 14 amino acids. Here the CDR3 DNA reads TGTGCCAGCAAGATGGCGACAGCGTCCTACGAGCAGTACTTC. Its protein is CASKMATASYEQYF.

This chain uses TRBV27 with TRBJ2-7; tentatively, D is TRBD1 (5 bases). This CDR3 comprises 14 residues. Deletions cut 5 bases from V and 4 bases from J, with 15 bases between. Germline V CDR1 and CDR2: MNHEY, SMNVEV (reference sequence). The CDR3 reads CASSLKGIAYEQYF. The CDR3 DNA is TGTGCCAGCAGTCTTAAGGGGATCGCGTACGAGCAGTACTTC.

The rearrangement links TRBV28 to TRBJ2-7, with 11 bases lining up with TRBD2. The ends lost 7 bases at V and 5 bases at J; junction bases unmatched: 10. The CDR3 totals 15 residues. CDR1 and CDR2 from the germline V gene are MDHEN and SYDVKM. CDR3 DNA: TGTGCCAGCATGGGGATGACTAGCGGGATACACGAGCAGTACTTC. Translating it yields CASMGMTSGIHEQYF.

The chain employs TRBV6-1 and TRBJ2-7, with D hard to call. The CDR3 has 13 residues. V lost 6 bases and J 6 bases, leaving 15 bases between the germline ends. Germline V lookup: CDR1 MNHNS, CDR2 SASEGT. In DNA form, the CDR3 reads TGTGCCAGCAGCTTGACTGGTCCTACCGAGCAGTACTTC. Protein sequence: CASSLTGPTEQYF.

This clone is deemed medium-sized. This chain links TRBV19 with TRBJ2-7, with TRBD2 matching over 9 bases. The CDR3 runs to 12 residues. The germline V gene encodes CDR1 LNHDA and CDR2 SQIVND (reference sequence). The junction had 1 base not matched to a gene; V was cut back by 4 bases and J by 6 bases. The CDR3 region has the DNA TGTGCCAGTAGTAGCGGGAGGGCCGAGCAGTACTTC. Its translation is CASSSGRAEQYF.

The CDR3 is CASSQEGRPGGRGEQFF. In nucleotides, the CDR3 is TGCGCCAGCAGCCAAGAAGGGAGGCCGGGAGGCCGTGGTGAGCAGTTCTTC. The chain has TRBV4-3 and TRBJ2-1; TRBD2 aligns across 7 bases. Germline-derived CDR1 and CDR2 are LGHNA and YSLEER. The CDR3 length is 17 residues. The ends lost 0 bases at V and 9 bases at J; junction bases unmatched: 14.

The chain links TRBV7-8 to TRBJ1-4; 8 bases fit TRBD1. The CDR3 sequence is 17 residues long. The V and J ends lost 4 bases and 1 base, in that order; junction bases with no gene match: 8. Germline V CDR1 and CDR2: SGHVS, FQNEAQ. CDR3 loop: CASSSLRGRVTNEKLFF. In nucleotides, the CDR3 is TGTGCCAGCAGCTCTCTCAGGGGGCGCGTAACTAATGAAAAACTGTTTTTT. The full variable domain, rest sourced from reference TRBV7-8 and TRBJ1-4, is GAGVSQSPRYKVAKRGQDVALRCDPISGHVSLFWYQQALGQGPEFLTYFQNEAQLDKSGLPSDRFFAERPEGSVSTLKIQRTQQEDSAVYLCASSSLRGRVTNEKLFFGSGTQLSVL.

The chain joins TRBV10-1 to TRBJ2-5; 7 positions agree with TRBD1. TRBJ2-7 explains the end of the DNA better; the J call may be wrong. The CDR3 length is 19 residues. The germline CDR1 and CDR2 sequences are WNHNN and SYGVQD (reference sequence). Written as DNA, the CDR3 is TGCGCCAGCAGTGAGACCCCCCATATGAGACAGGGCCCCATCTACGAGCAGTACTTC. As protein: CASSETPHMRQGPIYEQYF.